This T cell receptor beta chain emerged from a study of T cell repertoires in cytomegalovirus infection. In the study overall: A matching HLA type, together with CMV infection, was signaled by public TCR beta signatures.

TCRdb itself ran the reads through MiXCR, one entry per CDR3 protein. The data hold about 570,000 distinct CDR3 sequences, with roughly 43% observed a single time. This clonotype was seen once. Its specificity is not known. This CDR3 is built from 14 residues. Trimming removed 2 bases at V and 4 bases at J, with 11 bases between. Per germline, CDR1 LGHDT and CDR2 YNNKEL (reference sequence). The material was cultured PBMCs, obtained from culture after CMV antigen stimulation. This chain connects TRBV3-1 to TRBJ1-2; perhaps TRBD1 as D (6 bases). The receptor was derived from a human donor in good health (CMV status not recorded). Some clones in this sample may be carry-over from other donors' samples. The CDR3 sequence is CASSQTDSFYGYTF. The CDR3 coding sequence is TGTGCCAGCAGCCAAACGGACAGTTTCTATGGCTACACCTTC.